These 32 T cell receptor beta chains were all obtained from the same sample, sequenced in a study of blood T cell repertoires in COVID-19. The table came from immunoSEQ multiplex PCR; TCRdb's copy has only in-frame clones and leaves some out. The sample includes approximately 210,000 clones, about 83% of them seen just once. The sample was peripheral blood. These receptors came from a woman aged 45-65 years with active or convalescent COVID-19.

The gene calls are TRBV28 and TRBJ1-1; unclear D gene. CDR3 length equals 12 residues. Germline lookup yields CDR1 MDHEN and CDR2 SYDVKM. Trimming took off 5 bases at V and 5 bases at J, with 9 bases between the two ends. DNA of the CDR3: TGTGCCAGCAGTAGCACGGGAACTGAAGCTTTCTTT. Amino acid sequence: CASSSTGTEAFF.

CDR3 sequence reads: CASSPSSTRPQETQYF. In nucleotides, the CDR3 is TGCGCCAGCAGCCCCTCCTCGACAAGACCCCAAGAGACCCAGTACTTC. This chain uses TRBV4-1 with TRBJ2-5, with D unclear. This CDR3 comprises 16 residues. The ends were cut back, 4 bases at V and 1 base at J, with 16 bases in the middle. The V gene's germline CDR1 is MGHRA and CDR2 YSYEKL.

The chain uses TRBV28 and TRBJ2-2; 9 bases align to TRBD1. Germline loops: CDR1 MDHEN, CDR2 SYDVKM. The V segment lost 1 base and the J segment 2 bases; nucleotides outside the gene matches: 2. This CDR3 has 16 amino acids. Written as DNA, the CDR3 is TGTGCCAGCAGTTTATACAGGGGGCACAACACCGGGGAGCTGTTTTTT. This encodes CASSLYRGHNTGELFF.

There are a few counts of this clone. The J gene is TRBJ1-3, the V gene TRBV18, with TRBD1 as a possible D gene (5 bases). V lost 3 bases to trimming and J lost 5 bases, with 20 bases between them. The CDR3 loop spans 17 amino acids. The germline V gene encodes CDR1 KGHSH and CDR2 LQKENI. The CDR3 loop is CASSPSVEAGTRNTIYF. As DNA, the CDR3 is TGTGCCAGCTCACCTTCGGTTGAGGCAGGGACTCGAAACACCATATATTTT.

V usage is TRBV5-4 and J usage is TRBJ2-3; TRBD2 agrees at 7 bases. Germline assignment: CDR1 SGHNT and CDR2 YYREEE (reference sequence). The CDR3 has 14 residues. The trim removed 0 bases at V and 2 bases at J, leaving 0 bases unmatched. This CDR3 reads CASSLGDYTDTQYF. The CDR3 DNA is TGTGCCAGCAGCTTGGGGGACTACACAGATACGCAGTATTTT.

The chain employs TRBV11-3 and TRBJ2-1; 7 bases fit TRBD1. The CDR3 contains 15 residues. Germline V gives CDR1 SGHNT, CDR2 YENEEA. V lost 3 bases and J lost 2; bases outside the gene matches: 4. The CDR3 region has the DNA TGTGCCAGCAGCTTCCGGCAGGGGGCCTACAATGAGCAGTTCTTC. It specifies CASSFRQGAYNEQFF.

Here the CDR3 reads CASSGGSYEQYF. In DNA form, the CDR3 reads TGCGCCAGCTCAGGGGGCTCCTACGAGCAGTACTTC. The V gene is TRBV10-1, the J gene TRBJ2-7, with TRBD1 matching over 7 bases. The trim removed 8 bases at V and 0 bases at J, leaving 1 base unmatched. This CDR3 is 12 amino acids long. Germline CDR1 is WNHNN and CDR2 is SYGVQD (reference sequence).

Concerning this clone: Mismatch with germline at one junction end may stem from a read error. This chain connects TRBV19 to TRBJ2-7; 7 bases are a match to TRBD2. The CDR3 contains 14 residues. Germline V gene lookup returns CDR1 LNHDA and CDR2 SQIVND (reference sequence). The CDR3 sequence is CASSRREQTYEQYF. The CDR3 bases are TGTGCCAGCAGTAGGCGGGAGCAAACCTACGAGCAGTACTTC.

The CDR3 DNA reads TGTGCCAGCAGCTTGGACGGGCGGCCAGGGTCGTCCTACGAGCAGTACTTC. Protein sequence: CASSLDGRPGSSYEQYF. The rearrangement uses TRBV5-4 and TRBJ2-7, with a weak D call TRBD1 (5 bases). This CDR3 contains 17 residues. V lost 0 bases, J lost 1 base, and 17 bases lay in between. CDR1 is SGHNT, CDR2 YYREEE, per germline (reference sequence). Together with reference TRBV5-4 and TRBJ2-7, the CDR3 gives the full variable domain: ETGVTQSPTHLIKTRGQQVTLRCSSQSGHNTVSWYQQALGQGPQFIFQYYREEENGRGNFPPRFSGLQFPNYSSELNVNALELDDSALYLCASSLDGRPGSSYEQYFGPGTRLTVT.

The CDR3 DNA sequence: TGTGCCAGCAGCAGAGACGTGGCAGGGGTAATAAACACTGAAGCTTTCTTT. Encoded protein: CASSRDVAGVINTEAFF. The chain carries TRBV5-4 and TRBJ1-1; possible D gene TRBD1, 6 bases. Germline V gene data show CDR1 as SGHNT and CDR2 as YYREEE (reference sequence). Trimming removed 4 bases at V and 2 bases at J, with 21 bases between. This CDR3 has 17 amino acids. The full variable domain, completed using reference TRBV5-4 and TRBJ1-1, is ETGVTQSPTHLIKTRGQQVTLRCSSQSGHNTVSWYQQALGQGPQFIFQYYREEENGRGNFPPRFSGLQFPNYSSELNVNALELDDSALYLCASSRDVAGVINTEAFFGQGTRLTVV.

J is TRBJ1-5 and V is TRBV6-5; D gene unclear. Trimming pared 0 bases from V and 1 base from J, leaving 7 bases between. CDR1 is MNHEY, CDR2 SVGAGI, per germline. The CDR3 is 15 amino acids. DNA of the CDR3: TGTGCCAGCAGTTACTCGACACGGAGCAATCAGCCCCAGCATTTT. Encoded protein: CASSYSTRSNQPQHF.

The gene calls are TRBV24-1 and TRBJ1-5; possible D gene TRBD1, 5 bases. The length of the CDR3 is 14 residues. V lost 5 bases and J lost 2, with 9 bases in between. Germline V gene lookup returns CDR1 KGHDR and CDR2 SFDVKD. The CDR3 coding sequence is TGTGCCACCAGTGCAACAGGAGGCAATCAGCCCCAGCATTTT. It is translated as CATSATGGNQPQHF.

This chain joins TRBV3-1 (or the pseudogene TRBV3-2) and TRBJ2-1; 10 nucleotides agree with TRBD2. In germline, CDR1 is LGHDT, CDR2 YNNKEL (reference sequence). This CDR3 has 15 amino acids. Trimming cost V 2 bases and J 8 bases; bases outside gene matches: 6. CDR3: CASSQLAGDIYEQFF. The CDR3 DNA is TGTGCCAGCAGCCAACTAGCGGGAGATATCTATGAGCAGTTCTTC.

The chain has TRBV29-1 and TRBJ1-1; D remains ambiguous. The CDR3 runs 13 residues. Looked up from germline, CDR1 is SQVTM and CDR2 is ANQGSEA. V dropped 3 bases and J dropped 0 bases, with 8 bases sitting between them. The CDR3 protein is CSVDAGLNTEAFF. DNA for the CDR3: TGCAGCGTTGATGCAGGTTTGAACACTGAAGCTTTCTTT.

Only a few counts were recorded for this clone. The rearrangement links TRBV5-5 to TRBJ1-2; 8 bases fit TRBD1. V lost 5 bases and J lost 3; bases outside the gene matches: 3. Per the germline V gene, CDR1 is SGHKS and CDR2 is YYEKEE (reference sequence). CDR3 length: 13 amino acids. The CDR3 nucleotides read TGTGCCAGCAGTCAGACAGGGGACTATGGCTACACCTTC. It translates to CASSQTGDYGYTF.

This rearrangement joins TRBV5-5 to TRBJ1-4; D not resolved. The V and J ends lost 4 bases and 10 bases respectively, with 14 bases between them. The V gene's germline CDR1 is SGHKS and CDR2 YYEKEE (reference sequence). CDR3 length equals 13 residues. CDR3 DNA: TGTGCCAGCAGCCAGACGGACTTCGGAAAACTGTTTTTT. Encoded protein: CASSQTDFGKLFF.

The chain has TRBV25-1 and TRBJ1-4, with 7 bases matching TRBD1. V lost 8 bases to trimming and J lost 0 bases; unmatched junction nucleotides: 6. The germline CDR1 and CDR2 sequences are MGHDK and SYGVNS. This CDR3 is built from 15 residues. The CDR3 loop reads CASEGQLATNEKLFF. Here the CDR3 DNA reads TGTGCCAGCGAGGGACAGCTAGCAACTAATGAAAAACTGTTTTTT.

This chain connects TRBV28 to TRBJ1-6; TRBD1 aligns across 7 bases. The CDR3 runs 15 residues. In germline, CDR1 is MDHEN, CDR2 SYDVKM. The V segment lost 5 bases and the J segment 6 bases; nucleotides outside the gene matches: 7. The CDR3 spells CASSQEGAGNSPLHF. The CDR3 nucleotides are TGTGCCAGCAGTCAAGAGGGGGCTGGTAATTCACCCCTCCACTTT.

This chain joins TRBV5-4 and TRBJ2-1; 7 nucleotides line up with TRBD2. The V gene end was trimmed by 4 bases and the J gene end by 8 bases; junction bases not matched to a gene: 18. This CDR3 region has 17 residues. Germline values: CDR1 SGHNT, CDR2 YYREEE (reference sequence). The CDR3 spells CASSPPPGPGRFDEQFF. The CDR3 DNA reads as TGTGCCAGCAGCCCTCCCCCGGGGCCCGGGAGGTTTGATGAGCAGTTCTTC.

This clone has a single count. The chain joins TRBV2 to TRBJ2-3, with TRBD2 matching 8 bases. Germline V CDR1 and CDR2: SNHLY, FYNNEI. The CDR3 length is 18 residues. With V trimmed by 0 bases and J by 2 bases, 10 bases remained unmatched. The CDR3 sequence: CASSEAMGSGVVTDTQYF. The CDR3 region has the DNA TGTGCCAGCAGTGAAGCGATGGGTAGCGGGGTCGTCACAGATACGCAGTATTTT.

The V call is TRBV28, the J call TRBJ2-2, with a weak D call TRBD2 (6 bases). Trimming cost V 4 bases and J 6 bases, with 12 bases left between them. Germline assignment: CDR1 MDHEN and CDR2 SYDVKM. The CDR3 extends over 14 amino acids. This CDR3 is CASSSTREAGELFF. In DNA form, the CDR3 reads TGTGCCAGCAGTTCCACCAGGGAGGCCGGGGAGCTGTTTTTT.

The rearrangement uses TRBV29-1 and TRBJ1-2, with D perhaps matching TRBD1 (5 bases). Germline lookup yields CDR1 SQVTM and CDR2 ANQGSEA. V was clipped by 4 bases and J by 4 bases, with 16 bases between them. This CDR3 spans 14 amino acids. The CDR3 is CSVGGQGRGYGYTF. CDR3 nucleotide sequence: TGCAGCGTTGGGGGCCAGGGAAGAGGCTATGGCTACACCTTC.

The chain uses TRBV4-1 and TRBJ2-7; 7 bases are shared with TRBD2. CDR1 MGHRA and CDR2 YSYEKL come from the germline V gene. Unmatched junction bases numbered 7, after V lost 1 base and J lost 4 bases. The CDR3 is 15 residues long. DNA for the CDR3: TGCGCCAGCAGCCAAGCACCCAGCGGGATGTACGAGCAGTACTTC. The encoded protein is CASSQAPSGMYEQYF.

The rearrangement joins TRBV9 to TRBJ2-1, with a possible D match to TRBD1 (5 bases). V lost 4 bases to trimming and J lost 5 bases, with 13 bases between them. In germline, CDR1 is SGDLS, CDR2 YYNGEE. The CDR3 has 14 residues. The CDR3 reads CASSTHPTDNEQFF. CDR3 nucleotide sequence: TGTGCCAGCAGCACCCACCCGACAGACAATGAGCAGTTCTTC.

J is TRBJ1-2 and V is TRBV28, with no clear D. Per the germline V gene, CDR1 is MDHEN and CDR2 is SYDVKM. V was shortened by 8 bases and J by 8 bases, with 21 bases between the two germline ends. The CDR3 totals 14 residues. CDR3 nucleotides: TGTGCCAGCTATCATCAGGAGGGTGTGAGGGGCTACACCTTC. Translating it yields CASYHQEGVRGYTF.

The chain couples TRBV2 to TRBJ2-7; tentative D call: TRBD2 (7 bases). Trimming shortened V by 10 bases and J by 6 bases, and 19 bases separated the two germline ends. CDR3 length: 13 amino acids. The germline gives CDR1 SNHLY, CDR2 FYNNEI. The CDR3 region is CAILRGGGGEQYF. The CDR3 DNA reads as TGTGCCATCCTCCGGGGAGGGGGGGGCGAGCAGTACTTC.

The chain couples TRBV10-1 to TRBJ1-6; D perhaps matches TRBD1 (5 bases). The CDR3 consists of 16 residues. The germline V gene encodes CDR1 WNHNN and CDR2 SYGVQD (reference sequence). Trimming removed 3 bases from V and 5 bases from J, with 14 bases in between. The CDR3 bases are TGCGCCAGCAGTGAAGGTGGGGCAGAAAATAATTCACCCCTCCACTTT. Its translation is CASSEGGAENNSPLHF.

This rearrangement joins TRBV28 to TRBJ2-7; TRBD1 agrees at 9 bases. Germline V lookup: CDR1 MDHEN, CDR2 SYDVKM. The V segment lost 3 bases and the J segment 2 bases; nucleotides outside the gene matches: 5. This CDR3 is 15 amino acids long. The CDR3 is CASSLEDRGPYEQYF. CDR3 DNA sequence: TGTGCCAGCAGTTTGGAGGACAGGGGCCCCTACGAGCAGTACTTC.

The chain links TRBV6-7 to TRBJ2-1; 8 bases are shared with TRBD2. TRBV6-7 counts as an open reading frame of uncertain function. The V gene end was trimmed by 2 bases and the J gene end by 5 bases; junction bases not matched to a gene: 11. The CDR3 is 17 residues long. CDR3 in DNA: TGTGCCAGCAGTTACGGGGGTCCTTTTAGCGGGGACAATGAGCAGTTCTTC. It specifies CASSYGGPFSGDNEQFF.

CDR3 region: CASSPKTGFGYTF. CDR3 nucleotide sequence: TGTGCCAGCAGCCCCAAGACAGGGTTCGGCTACACCTTC. The chain couples TRBV11-2 to TRBJ1-2, with TRBD1 identical over 7 bases. V lost 5 bases, J lost 8 bases, and 8 bases stayed unmatched. The CDR3 length is 13 residues. Per germline, CDR1 SGHAT and CDR2 FQNNGV. Together with reference TRBV11-2 and TRBJ1-2, the CDR3 gives the full variable domain: EAGVAQSPRYKIIEKRQSVAFWCNPISGHATLYWYQQILGQGPKLLIQFQNNGVVDDSQLPKDRFSAERLKGVDSTLKIQPAKLEDSAVYLCASSPKTGFGYTFGSGTRLTVV.

The chain has TRBV3-1 (or the pseudogene TRBV3-2) and TRBJ1-1, with TRBD1 identical over 7 bases. The CDR3 consists of 12 residues. The germline V gene encodes CDR1 LGHDT and CDR2 YNNKEL (reference sequence). V trimming: 4 bases; J trimming: 7 bases; junction bases outside the gene matches: 3. The CDR3 nucleotides read TGTGCCAGCAGCCTTGGACAGGATGAAGCTTTCTTT. It codes for CASSLGQDEAFF.

The chain combines TRBV19 with TRBJ2-3; 13 nucleotides line up with TRBD2. Germline CDR1 LNHDA, CDR2 SQIVND (reference sequence). Trimming took 6 bases from V and 0 from J; bases not matched to a gene: 3. This CDR3 has 16 amino acids. The CDR3 sequence is CASSSGLAGSTDTQYF. As DNA, the CDR3 is TGTGCCAGTAGCTCGGGACTAGCGGGGAGCACAGATACGCAGTATTTT.